These 23 T cell receptor beta chains came from one sample sequenced in a study of control samples from healthy donors and cancer patients (TCRdb year 2020). The library was generated by the immunoSEQ multiplex PCR assay. TCRdb carries this immuneACCESS record with in-frame sequences only. Its versions omit some clonotypes, under half of them owing to an unresolved V gene in the studies checked, with the rest unexplained. This sample gives 75,000 to 90,000 clones in total; around 89% of them show up just once. The ten biggest clones cover more than 5.5% of the sample. The sample was blood. The receptor set was obtained from a man aged 50-60 years in good health.

This chain links TRBV18 with TRBJ2-4; D unresolved. This CDR3 spans 13 amino acids. The germline CDR1 and CDR2 sequences are KGHSH and LQKENI. V lost 4 bases to trimming and J lost 5 bases, with 9 bases between them. For the CDR3, the DNA is TGTGCCAGCTCACAGAATCAAGAAAACATTCAGTACTTC. Translating it yields CASSQNQENIQYF.

V gene TRBV11-2 combines with J gene TRBJ2-7; 8 nucleotides match TRBD2. CDR1 and CDR2 from the germline V gene are SGHAT and FQNNGV. Trimming took 6 bases from V and 3 from J; bases not matched to a gene: 16. The CDR3 loop spans 17 amino acids. Here the CDR3 reads CASRGGGGPLRLYEQYF. The CDR3 bases are TGTGCCAGCAGAGGTGGCGGGGGGCCACTGAGACTCTACGAGCAGTACTTC.

The V gene is TRBV6-5, the J gene TRBJ1-5, with a weak D call TRBD1 (5 bases). From germline, CDR1 is MNHEY and CDR2 SVGAGI. V was shortened by 2 bases and J by 6 bases, with 5 bases between the two germline ends. CDR3 length equals 12 residues. The CDR3 here is CASSYQGQPQHF. The CDR3 DNA sequence: TGTGCCAGCAGTTACCAGGGTCAGCCCCAGCATTTT.

CDR3 bases: TGTGCCAGCAGCCAGTACGCGGGCCCCTCTGGAAACACCATATATTTT. It specifies CASSQYAGPSGNTIYF. The rearrangement uses TRBV16 and TRBJ1-3; D remains unclear. Per the germline V gene, CDR1 is KGHSY and CDR2 is FQNENV. V shed 3 bases and J shed 0 bases, with 12 bases lying between them. The length of the CDR3 is 16 residues.

CDR3 sequence reads: CASSPSGGFSYEQYF. CDR3 nucleotide sequence: TGTGCCAGCAGCCCCTCAGGGGGGTTCTCCTACGAGCAGTACTTC. V usage is TRBV9 and J usage is TRBJ2-7; D may be TRBD1 (7 bases). Germline V CDR1 and CDR2: SGDLS, YYNGEE. Between the trimmed V and J ends, which lost 4 bases and 0 bases, there was a span of 14 bases. CDR3 length: 15 residues.

This chain links TRBV6-1 with TRBJ2-7; 9 nucleotides align to TRBD2. With 3 bases clipped from V and 3 bases from J, the junction kept 6 bases outside the gene matches. Germline CDR1 MNHNS, CDR2 SASEGT. CDR3 length: 15 amino acids. Here the CDR3 reads CASSDMAGGDYEQYF. DNA of the CDR3: TGTGCCAGCAGTGATATGGCGGGGGGGGACTACGAGCAGTACTTC.

For this clone: One end of the junction is discordant with germline, which a read error may explain. This same CDR3 is encoded by further DNA sequences in the sample. The rearrangement uses TRBV27 and TRBJ1-1, with a tentative D call TRBD1 (5 bases). This CDR3 contains 16 residues. Germline V gene lookup returns CDR1 MNHEY and CDR2 SMNVEV (reference sequence). The CDR3 reads CASSLRGDHMNTEAFF. CDR3 in DNA: TGTGCTAGCAGCCTAAGGGGAGACCACATGAACACTGAAGCTTTCTTT.

The V call is TRBV30, the J call TRBJ1-2; 8 nucleotides line up with TRBD1. V shed 1 base and J 8 bases; nucleotides not matched to a gene: 6. Germline V gives CDR1 GTSNPN, CDR2 SVGIG (reference sequence). The CDR3 spans 13 residues. The CDR3 DNA sequence: TGTGCCTGGAGTGAGACAGGGGTCTTCGGCTACACCTTC. Its protein is CAWSETGVFGYTF.

In DNA form, the CDR3 reads TGTGCCAGCAAAAATCTACAGGGAACTTATGGCTACACCTTC. Encoded protein: CASKNLQGTYGYTF. The J gene is TRBJ1-2, the V gene TRBV2, with D tentatively TRBD1 (6 bases). The CDR3 loop spans 14 amino acids. The V and J ends lost 7 bases and 5 bases respectively, with 17 bases between them. Germline loops: CDR1 SNHLY, CDR2 FYNNEI.

J is TRBJ2-1 and V is TRBV9, with D perhaps TRBD1 or TRBD2 (6 bases each). Germline lookup yields CDR1 SGDLS and CDR2 YYNGEE. V lost 3 bases to trimming and J lost 0 bases, with 28 bases between them. This CDR3 region has 21 residues. The CDR3 here is CASSAKTTGGRDLPSYNEQFF. The CDR3 DNA reads as TGTGCCAGCAGCGCCAAGACGACAGGTGGAAGGGACTTACCCTCCTACAATGAGCAGTTCTTC.

J is TRBJ1-1 and V is TRBV6-1; maybe TRBD1 (6 bases). From germline, CDR1 is MNHNS and CDR2 SASEGT. V was pared by 2 bases and J by 1 base, with 17 bases between. The CDR3 sequence is 17 residues long. The CDR3 bases are TGTGCCAGCAGTGAAAGAGTCCGGGGGCCTCAGAACACTGAAGCTTTCTTT. The encoded protein is CASSERVRGPQNTEAFF.

This clone was seen a few times. This chain connects TRBV6-6 to TRBJ1-5; D is undetermined. V shed 10 bases and J shed 4 bases, with 14 bases lying between them. The CDR3 is made up of 13 amino acids. Germline lookup yields CDR1 MNHNY and CDR2 SVGAGI (reference sequence). CDR3 sequence: CATKDPGNQPQHF. In nucleotides, the CDR3 is TGTGCCACCAAGGACCCGGGTAATCAGCCCCAGCATTTT.

V gene TRBV10-3 combines with J gene TRBJ1-1, with D unresolved. The CDR3 covers 11 residues. Germline V lookup: CDR1 ENHRY, CDR2 SYGVKD. The V end lost 5 bases, the J end lost 14 bases, and 15 bases lay between the germline ends. CDR3 in DNA: TGTGCCATCAGTTCAGGCAGGCGGGCCTTCTTT. It encodes CAISSGRRAFF.

The CDR3 DNA follows: TGTGCCAGCAGCCTCCCGGGTCGTAATGAAAAACTGTTTTTT. It specifies CASSLPGRNEKLFF. V and J are TRBV7-9 and TRBJ1-4; D remains ambiguous. Germline CDR1 SEHNR, CDR2 FQNEAQ (reference sequence). V lost 5 bases to trimming and J lost 4 bases, with 11 bases between them. CDR3 length: 14 residues. The full variable domain, rest sourced from reference TRBV7-9 and TRBJ1-4, is DTGVSQNPRHKITKRGQNVTFRCDPISEHNRLYWYRQTLGQGPEFLTYFQNEAQLEKSRLLSDRFSAERPKGSFSTLEIQRTEQGDSAMYLCASSLPGRNEKLFFGSGTQLSVL.

This clone has a single count. This chain links TRBV7-6 with TRBJ1-5; 8 positions match TRBD1. The V segment lost 0 bases and the J segment 6 bases; nucleotides outside the gene matches: 7. The CDR3 length is 16 residues. CDR1 and CDR2 (germline): SGHVS, FNYEAQ. The CDR3 sequence is CASSLATGGRGQPQHF. The CDR3 DNA is TGTGCCAGCAGCTTAGCCACAGGGGGACGAGGTCAGCCCCAGCATTTT.

CDR3 loop: CASSLVPPPGLAGSTDTQYF. The CDR3 nucleotides read TGCGCCAGCAGCTTGGTTCCACCCCCCGGACTAGCGGGGAGCACAGATACGCAGTATTTT. The rearrangement links TRBV5-1 to TRBJ2-3; 12 positions agree with TRBD2. CDR3 length: 20 residues. Unmatched junction bases numbered 11, after V lost 0 bases and J lost 0 bases. Germline loops: CDR1 SGHRS, CDR2 YFSETQ.

The chain joins TRBV15 to TRBJ1-4; tentative D call: TRBD1 (5 bases). This CDR3 region has 16 residues. Trimming left V 1 base short and J 11 bases short, with 20 bases between. The germline CDR1 and CDR2 sequences are LNHNV and YYDKDF (reference sequence). As DNA, the CDR3 is TGTGCCACCAGCAGAGCTCTATCGGGGGGGATGAGTAAACTGTTTTTT. Translation: CATSRALSGGMSKLFF.

Only a few counts were recorded for this clone. This chain uses TRBV7-6 with TRBJ1-1, with 8 bases fitting TRBD1. The V and J ends lost 0 bases and 7 bases, in that order; junction bases with no gene match: 7. Germline assignment: CDR1 SGHVS and CDR2 FNYEAQ. The length of the CDR3 is 15 residues. The CDR3 nucleotides are TGTGCCAGCAGCTTAGCGTCGGCTACAGGGGGTGAAGCTTTCTTT. Translation: CASSLASATGGEAFF.

This chain uses TRBV25-1 with TRBJ1-3; D might be TRBD1 (6 bases). The V gene lost 2 bases and the J gene lost 2 bases, with 10 bases spanning the gap. The germline V gene has CDR1 MGHDK and CDR2 SYGVNS. This CDR3 comprises 15 residues. In DNA form, the CDR3 reads TGTGCCAGCAGTGAAAGAGGGGGGCCTGGAAACACCATATATTTT. It encodes CASSERGGPGNTIYF.

The V gene is TRBV25-1, the J gene TRBJ2-5, with TRBD2 matching 9 bases. Germline CDR1 MGHDK, CDR2 SYGVNS. V dropped 4 bases and J dropped 5; count of bases not matched to a gene: 8. The CDR3 contains 15 residues. The CDR3 loop reads CASSGSGGGAETQYF. CDR3 nucleotides: TGTGCCAGCAGTGGATCAGGCGGGGGGGCCGAGACCCAGTACTTC.

This chain joins TRBV27 and TRBJ1-1; 8 bases line up with TRBD1. The germline V gene has CDR1 MNHEY and CDR2 SMNVEV (reference sequence). The CDR3 consists of 19 residues. V lost 6 bases and J lost 2; bases outside the gene matches: 20. DNA of the CDR3: TGTGCCAGCAGCCCTGACAGGGGAAGCGCGTGGGTTGTAAACACTGAAGCTTTCTTT. Protein product: CASSPDRGSAWVVNTEAFF.

The chain combines TRBV30 with TRBJ1-5; D is possibly TRBD1 (5 bases). V was pared by 2 bases and J by 0 bases, with 11 bases between. This CDR3 spans 15 amino acids. Germline values: CDR1 GTSNPN, CDR2 SVGIG (reference sequence). The DNA for the CDR3 is TGTGCCTGGAGTCGGGGGGACTTTAGCAATCAGCCCCAGCATTTT. It translates to CAWSRGDFSNQPQHF.

This clone was recorded once. V usage is TRBV18 and J usage is TRBJ1-4; tentative D call: TRBD1 (6 bases). Germline lookup yields CDR1 KGHSH and CDR2 LQKENI. The length of the CDR3 is 16 residues. V lost 4 bases to trimming and J lost 6 bases, with 18 bases between them. The CDR3 DNA sequence: TGTGCCAGCTCACGAACAGGGTTACAACTTGATGAAAAACTGTTTTTT. It codes for CASSRTGLQLDEKLFF.